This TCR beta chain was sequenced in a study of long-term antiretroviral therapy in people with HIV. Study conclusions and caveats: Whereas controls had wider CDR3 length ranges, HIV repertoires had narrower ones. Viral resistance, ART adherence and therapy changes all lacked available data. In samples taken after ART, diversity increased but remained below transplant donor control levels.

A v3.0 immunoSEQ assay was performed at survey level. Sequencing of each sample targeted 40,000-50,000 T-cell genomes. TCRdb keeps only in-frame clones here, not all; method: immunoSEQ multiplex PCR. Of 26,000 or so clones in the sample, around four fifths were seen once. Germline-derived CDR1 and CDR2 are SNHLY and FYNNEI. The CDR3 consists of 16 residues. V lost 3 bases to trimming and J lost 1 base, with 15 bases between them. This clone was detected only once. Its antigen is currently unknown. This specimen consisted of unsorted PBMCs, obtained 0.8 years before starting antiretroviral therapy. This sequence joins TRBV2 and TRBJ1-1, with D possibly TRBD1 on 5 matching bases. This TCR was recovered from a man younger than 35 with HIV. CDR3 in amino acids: CASSEPLDRPNTEAFF. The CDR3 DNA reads TGTGCCAGCAGTGAGCCTCTCGACAGACCGAACACTGAAGCTTTCTTT.